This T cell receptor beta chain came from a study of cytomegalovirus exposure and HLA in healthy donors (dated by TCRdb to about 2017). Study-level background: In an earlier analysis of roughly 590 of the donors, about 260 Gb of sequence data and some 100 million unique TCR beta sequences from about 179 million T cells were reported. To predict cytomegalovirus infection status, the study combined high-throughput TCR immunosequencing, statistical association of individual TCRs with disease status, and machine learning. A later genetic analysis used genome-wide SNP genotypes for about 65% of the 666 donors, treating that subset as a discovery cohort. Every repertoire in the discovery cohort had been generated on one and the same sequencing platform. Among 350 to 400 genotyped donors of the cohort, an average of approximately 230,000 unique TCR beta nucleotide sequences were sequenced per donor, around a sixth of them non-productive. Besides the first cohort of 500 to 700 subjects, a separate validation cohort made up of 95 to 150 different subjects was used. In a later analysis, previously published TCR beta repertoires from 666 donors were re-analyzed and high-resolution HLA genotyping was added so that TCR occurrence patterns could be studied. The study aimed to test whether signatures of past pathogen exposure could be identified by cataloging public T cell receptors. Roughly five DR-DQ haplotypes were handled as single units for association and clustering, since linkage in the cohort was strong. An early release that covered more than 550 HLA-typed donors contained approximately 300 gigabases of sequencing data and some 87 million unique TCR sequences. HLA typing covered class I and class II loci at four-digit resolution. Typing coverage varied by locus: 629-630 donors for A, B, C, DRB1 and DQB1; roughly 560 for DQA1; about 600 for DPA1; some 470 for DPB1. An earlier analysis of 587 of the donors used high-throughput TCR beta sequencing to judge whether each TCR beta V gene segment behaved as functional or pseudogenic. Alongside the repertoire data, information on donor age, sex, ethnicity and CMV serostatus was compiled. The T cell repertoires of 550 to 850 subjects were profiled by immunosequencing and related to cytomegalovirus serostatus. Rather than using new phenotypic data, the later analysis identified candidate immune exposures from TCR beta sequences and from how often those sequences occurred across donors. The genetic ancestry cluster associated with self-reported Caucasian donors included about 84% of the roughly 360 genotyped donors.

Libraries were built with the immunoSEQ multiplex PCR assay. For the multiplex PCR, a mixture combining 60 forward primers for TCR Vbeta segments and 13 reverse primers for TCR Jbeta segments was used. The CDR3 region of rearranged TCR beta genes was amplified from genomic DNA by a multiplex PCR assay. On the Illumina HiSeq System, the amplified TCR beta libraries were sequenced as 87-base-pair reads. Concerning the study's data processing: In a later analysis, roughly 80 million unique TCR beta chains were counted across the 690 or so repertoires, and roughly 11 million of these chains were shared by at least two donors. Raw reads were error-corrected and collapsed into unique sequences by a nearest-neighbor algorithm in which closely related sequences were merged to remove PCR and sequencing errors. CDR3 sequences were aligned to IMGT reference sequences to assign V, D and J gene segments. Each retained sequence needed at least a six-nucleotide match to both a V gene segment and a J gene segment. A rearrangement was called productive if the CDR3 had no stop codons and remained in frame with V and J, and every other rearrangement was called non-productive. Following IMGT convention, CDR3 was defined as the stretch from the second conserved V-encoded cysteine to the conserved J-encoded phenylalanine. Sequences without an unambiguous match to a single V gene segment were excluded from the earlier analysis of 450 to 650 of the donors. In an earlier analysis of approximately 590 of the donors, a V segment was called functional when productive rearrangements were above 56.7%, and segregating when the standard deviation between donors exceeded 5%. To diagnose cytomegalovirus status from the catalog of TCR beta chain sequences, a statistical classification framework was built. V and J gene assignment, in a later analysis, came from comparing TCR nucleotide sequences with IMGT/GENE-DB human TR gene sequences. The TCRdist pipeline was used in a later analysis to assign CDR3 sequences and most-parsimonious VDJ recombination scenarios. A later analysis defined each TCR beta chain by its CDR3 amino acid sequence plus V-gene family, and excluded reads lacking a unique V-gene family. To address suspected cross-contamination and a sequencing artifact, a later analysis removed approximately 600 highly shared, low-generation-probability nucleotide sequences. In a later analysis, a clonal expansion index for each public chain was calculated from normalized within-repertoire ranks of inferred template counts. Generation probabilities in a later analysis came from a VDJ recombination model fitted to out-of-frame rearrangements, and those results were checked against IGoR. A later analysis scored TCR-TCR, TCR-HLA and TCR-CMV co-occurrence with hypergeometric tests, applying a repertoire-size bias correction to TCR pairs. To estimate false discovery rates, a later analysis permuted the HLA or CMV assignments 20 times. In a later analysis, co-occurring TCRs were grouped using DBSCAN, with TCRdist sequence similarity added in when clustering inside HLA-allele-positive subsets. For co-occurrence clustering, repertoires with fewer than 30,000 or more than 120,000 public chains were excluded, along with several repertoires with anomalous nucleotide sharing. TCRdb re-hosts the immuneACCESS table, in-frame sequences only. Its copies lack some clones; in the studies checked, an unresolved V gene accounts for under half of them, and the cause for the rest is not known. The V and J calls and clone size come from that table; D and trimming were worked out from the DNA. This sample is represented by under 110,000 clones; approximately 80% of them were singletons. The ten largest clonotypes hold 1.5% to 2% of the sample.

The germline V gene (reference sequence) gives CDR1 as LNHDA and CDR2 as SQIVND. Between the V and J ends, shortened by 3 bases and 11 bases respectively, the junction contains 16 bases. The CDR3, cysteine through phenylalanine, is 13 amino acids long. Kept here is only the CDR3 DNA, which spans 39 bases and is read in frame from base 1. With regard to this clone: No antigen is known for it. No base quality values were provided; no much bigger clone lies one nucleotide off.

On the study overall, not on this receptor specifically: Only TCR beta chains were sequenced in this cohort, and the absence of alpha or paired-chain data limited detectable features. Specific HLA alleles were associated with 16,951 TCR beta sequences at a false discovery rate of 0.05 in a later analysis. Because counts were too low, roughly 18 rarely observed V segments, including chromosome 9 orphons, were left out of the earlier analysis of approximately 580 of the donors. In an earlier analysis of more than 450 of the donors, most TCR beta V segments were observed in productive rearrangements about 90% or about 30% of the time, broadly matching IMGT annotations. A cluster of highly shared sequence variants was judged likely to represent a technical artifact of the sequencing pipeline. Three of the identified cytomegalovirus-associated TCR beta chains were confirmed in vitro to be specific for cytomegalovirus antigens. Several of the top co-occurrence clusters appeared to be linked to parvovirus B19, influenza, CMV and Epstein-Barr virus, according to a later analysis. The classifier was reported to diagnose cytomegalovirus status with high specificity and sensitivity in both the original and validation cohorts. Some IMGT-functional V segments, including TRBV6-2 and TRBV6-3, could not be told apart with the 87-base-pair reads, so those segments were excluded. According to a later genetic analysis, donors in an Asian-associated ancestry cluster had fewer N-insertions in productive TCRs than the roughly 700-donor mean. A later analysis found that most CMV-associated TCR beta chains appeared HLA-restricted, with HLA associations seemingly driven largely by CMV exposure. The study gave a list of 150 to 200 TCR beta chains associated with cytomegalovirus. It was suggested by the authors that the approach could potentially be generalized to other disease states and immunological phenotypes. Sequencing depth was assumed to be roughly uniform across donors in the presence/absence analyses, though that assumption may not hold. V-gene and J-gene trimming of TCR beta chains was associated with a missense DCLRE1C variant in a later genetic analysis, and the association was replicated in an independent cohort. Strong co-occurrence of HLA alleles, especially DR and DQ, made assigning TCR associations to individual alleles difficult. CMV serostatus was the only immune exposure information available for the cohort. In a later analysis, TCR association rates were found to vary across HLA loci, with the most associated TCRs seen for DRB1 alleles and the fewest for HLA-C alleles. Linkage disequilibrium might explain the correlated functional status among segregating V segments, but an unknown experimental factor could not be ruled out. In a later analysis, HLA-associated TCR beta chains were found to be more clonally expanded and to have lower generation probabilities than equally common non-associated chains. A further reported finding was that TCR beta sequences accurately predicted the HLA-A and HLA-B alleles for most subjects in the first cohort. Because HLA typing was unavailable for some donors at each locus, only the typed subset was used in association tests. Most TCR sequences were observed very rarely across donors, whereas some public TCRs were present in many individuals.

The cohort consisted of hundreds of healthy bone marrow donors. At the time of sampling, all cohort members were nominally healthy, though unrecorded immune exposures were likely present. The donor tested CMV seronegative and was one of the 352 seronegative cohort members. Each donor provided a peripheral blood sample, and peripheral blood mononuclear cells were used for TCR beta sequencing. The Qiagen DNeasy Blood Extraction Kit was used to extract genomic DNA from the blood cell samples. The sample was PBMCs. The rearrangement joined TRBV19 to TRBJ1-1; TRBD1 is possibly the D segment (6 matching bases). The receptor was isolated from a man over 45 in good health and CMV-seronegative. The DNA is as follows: TGTGCCAGTAGTATCGGACAGCCATCGACCGCTTTCTTT. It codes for CASSIGQPSTAFF.